Reported below is one T cell receptor beta chain. Its target is not known. Thawed PBMCs were FACS-sorted into unstimulated CD4+CD25+CD127- regulatory T cells, CD4+CD25- non-regulatory cells, CD4 and CD8 cells. The entry originates in a study of Tregs in tolerant kidney transplant recipients. Study-wide findings and caveats: The small number of patients limits these findings pending further validation. No direct test of biological reproducibility was done here. Activated donor B cell expansion appeared to reveal the most relevant donor-specific TCRbeta repertoire.

Profiled with immunoSEQ multiplex PCR; TCRdb holds only in-frame clones, not every one. The repertoire consists of about 240,000 clones, with 65% to 85% occurring once and the leading ten covering about 0.64%. Germline-derived CDR1 and CDR2 are MNHEY and SVGAGI. CDR3 length: 14 amino acids. J was trimmed by 4 bases and V by 6 bases; bases with no gene match: 8. This chain connects TRBV6-5 to TRBJ1-2; 7 bases fit TRBD1. The sequenced sample consisted of CD4+ T cells from blood. This TCR was sampled from a human donor in good health. CDR3 sequence reads: CASRGGQSFYGYTF. In DNA form, the CDR3 reads TGTGCCAGCAGAGGGGGACAGTCCTTCTATGGCTACACCTTC.